The text below deals with one T cell receptor (beta chain). Its antigen is unknown. Nothing much larger sits one base from this clone, and base qualities are not available. Collaborating institutions collected whole blood in K2EDTA tubes following their own protocols. For TCRbeta analysis, collaborator samples were shipped as frozen whole blood, as isolated PBMCs, or as DNA extracted from either sample type. TCRbeta CDR3 regions were amplified from genomic DNA using the immunoSEQ Assay, a bias-controlled multiplex PCR. In the original analysis: Nucleated cell counts per sample were estimated from amplification of reference gene primers within the assay. To quantify the absolute abundance of each unique TCRbeta CDR3 rearrangement, sequence reads were collapsed and filtered. For each sample, productive Simpson clonality was calculated as the square root of Simpson's diversity index across productive rearrangements. TCRdb mirrors the immuneACCESS table, restricted to in-frame sequences. Some clones are absent from its copies; in checked studies, under half trace to an unresolved V gene, and the reason for the others is unknown. V, J and clone size were drawn from that table, and D and trimming were deduced from the DNA. For this sample the table gives 150,000 to 200,000 clones, of which 65% to 85% were detected only once. Around 10% of the sample is held by the ten biggest clonotypes.

CDR1 and CDR2 were assigned from the germline V gene as SGHTA and FQGNSA. Including the terminal cysteine and phenylalanine, the CDR3 comprises 13 residues. The kept DNA is CDR3 alone, 39 bases in frame from the first base. A distance of 12 bases separates the germline ends of V and J, which lose 2 bases and 10 bases respectively. The data were taken from a study of blood T cell repertoires in COVID-19 (dated by TCRdb to the early 2020s). For the wider study: Collaborator samples came from the United States, Italy and Spain and covered acute and convalescent phases of COVID-19. The sample metadata nearly always contained a de-identified subject ID, COVID-19 status, age in years and sex. Where HLA class I and class II types were available, the types were taken from metadata supplied by the sample provider, not from assay-based typing. The repertoires were released in a freely available public database intended as a resource for research on the immune response to SARS-CoV-2. The material from the prospective study consisted of cDNA or gDNA derived from T cells, B-cell-depleted T cells, or PBMCs. Deeply sampled blood TCRbeta repertoires from subjects exposed to, actively infected with, or recovered from COVID-19 were included in the dataset. Samples were obtained from the ongoing ImmuneRACE study (first 160 participants) and from over a thousand subjects provided by 6 global collaborators. The research as a whole found: How much clinical and demographic metadata was included differed by source and by participant, and the metadata was provided uncurated.

The chain links TRBV7-2 with TRBJ1-5, with an unclear D gene assignment. The specimen sequenced was peripheral blood. The source is a man aged 55 to 70 with active or convalescent COVID-19. The bases read TGTGCCAGCAGCTTACGCATACTAGATCCCCAGCATTTT. Translated, this gives CASSLRILDPQHF.